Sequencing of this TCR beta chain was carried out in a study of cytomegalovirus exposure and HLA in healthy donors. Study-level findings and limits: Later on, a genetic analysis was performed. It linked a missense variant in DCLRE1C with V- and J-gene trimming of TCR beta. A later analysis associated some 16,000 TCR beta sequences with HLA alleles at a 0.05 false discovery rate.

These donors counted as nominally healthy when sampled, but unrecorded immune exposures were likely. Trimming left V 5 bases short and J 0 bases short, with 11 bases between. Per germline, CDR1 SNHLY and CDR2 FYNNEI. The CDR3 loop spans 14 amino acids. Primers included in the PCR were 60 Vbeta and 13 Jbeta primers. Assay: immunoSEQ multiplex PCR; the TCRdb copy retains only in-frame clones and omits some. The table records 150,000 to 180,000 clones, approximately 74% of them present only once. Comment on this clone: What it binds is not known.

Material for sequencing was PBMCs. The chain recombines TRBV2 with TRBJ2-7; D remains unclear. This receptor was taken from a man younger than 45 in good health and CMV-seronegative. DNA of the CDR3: TGTGCCAGCAGTCGAGGTTATACCTCCTACGAGCAGTACTTC. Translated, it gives CASSRGYTSYEQYF.